The 15 T cell receptor beta chains in this list originate from one sample, sequenced in a study of T cell changes during pregnancy in multiple sclerosis. Profiled with immunoSEQ multiplex PCR; TCRdb holds only in-frame clones, not every one. Of about 40,000 clones detected, 75% to 90% appear once; the ten largest clones hold roughly 4.9%. Material: peripheral blood, obtained in the first trimester of pregnancy. Every receptor here comes from a female donor in good health, enrolled as a control in a pregnancy study.

J is TRBJ1-2 and V is TRBV5-6; 10 nucleotides line up with TRBD1. Trimming cost V 5 bases and J 4 bases; bases outside gene matches: 8. Germline lookup yields CDR1 SGHDT and CDR2 YYEEEE. CDR3 size: 15 residues. CDR3 bases: TGTGCCAGCAGTTTACCGGGACAGGGGACCTATGGCTACACCTTC. As protein: CASSLPGQGTYGYTF. Filled out from reference TRBV5-6 and TRBJ1-2, the complete variable domain reads DAGVTQSPTHLIKTRGQQVTLRCSPKSGHDTVSWYQQALGQGPQFIFQYYEEEERQRGNFPDRFSGHQFPNYSSELNVNALLLGDSALYLCASSLPGQGTYGYTFGSGTRLTVV.

This chain joins TRBV21-1 and TRBJ1-5. TRBV21-1 constitutes a pseudogene. The CDR3 runs 13 residues. DNA of the CDR3: TGTGCCAGCAGGGGGGGTAGCAATCAGCCCCAGCATTTT. Its translation is CASRGGSNQPQHF.

This clone came up once. This chain connects TRBV19 to TRBJ1-3; no firm D call. V was clipped by 4 bases and J by 8 bases, with 6 bases between them. CDR3 length: 11 residues. Germline V gives CDR1 LNHDA, CDR2 SQIVND (reference sequence). CDR3 sequence (DNA): TGTGCCAGTAGTAGGGCCGACACCATATATTTT. Residues: CASSRADTIYF.

This chain connects TRBV2 to TRBJ2-6; D perhaps matches TRBD2 (5 bases). The CDR3 has 16 residues. V was pared by 4 bases and J by 2 bases, with 12 bases between. Germline V CDR1 and CDR2: SNHLY, FYNNEI. CDR3: CASSGSGLPGANVLTF. CDR3 coding DNA: TGTGCCAGCAGTGGGTCTGGACTCCCTGGGGCCAACGTCCTGACTTTC.

This clone was picked up a small number of times. V gene TRBV7-9 combines with J gene TRBJ1-5; D ambiguous. Germline V CDR1 and CDR2: SEHNR, FQNEAQ (reference sequence). CDR3 length equals 12 residues. Trimming cost V 1 base and J 6 bases, with 4 bases left between them. This CDR3 reads CASSLEPQPQHF. The CDR3 nucleotides are TGTGCCAGCAGCTTAGAGCCTCAGCCCCAGCATTTT. Looking up the rest from reference TRBV7-9 and TRBJ1-5 gives the full variable domain: DTGVSQNPRHKITKRGQNVTFRCDPISEHNRLYWYRQTLGQGPEFLTYFQNEAQLEKSRLLSDRFSAERPKGSFSTLEIQRTEQGDSAMYLCASSLEPQPQHFGDGTRLSIL.

V usage is TRBV2 and J usage is TRBJ2-2; a possible D gene is TRBD2 (7 bases). Germline values: CDR1 SNHLY, CDR2 FYNNEI. The CDR3 contains 13 residues. Trimming pared 8 bases from V and 6 bases from J, leaving 13 bases between. The CDR3 DNA is TGTGCCAGCGCGGGGGCCTCTTCCGGGGAGCTGTTTTTT. Translated, it gives CASAGASSGELFF. Full variable domain (rest looked up from reference TRBV2 and TRBJ2-2): EPEVTQTPSHQVTQMGQEVILRCVPISNHLYFYWYRQILGQKVEFLVSFYNNEISEKSEIFDDQFSVERPDGSNFTLKIRSTKLEDSAMYFCASAGASSGELFFGEGSRLTVL.

V is TRBV4-2 and J is TRBJ2-3, with 10 bases fitting TRBD2. The CDR3 length is 18 residues. Per the germline V gene, CDR1 is LGHNA and CDR2 is YNFKEQ. Losses at the gene ends were 4 bases for V and 4 bases for J; bases not matched to a gene: 14. In DNA form, the CDR3 reads TGTGCCAGCAGCCCGGCCCACTTAGCGGGAGGTGCTTCAGATACGCAGTATTTT. Its translation is CASSPAHLAGGASDTQYF.

This chain joins TRBV4-3 and TRBJ2-3; D is perhaps TRBD1 (6 bases). Per the germline V gene, CDR1 is LGHNA and CDR2 is YSLEER. V lost 0 bases and J lost 3, with 16 bases in between. This CDR3 has 17 residues. CDR3 protein: CASSQERQARGTDTQYF. CDR3 bases: TGCGCCAGCAGCCAAGAAAGACAGGCCCGGGGTACAGATACGCAGTATTTT.

The chain employs TRBV19 and TRBJ2-7, with D possibly being TRBD1 (5 bases). This CDR3 is 13 amino acids long. V was shortened by 3 bases and J by 1 base, with 7 bases between the two germline ends. Germline V gene data show CDR1 as LNHDA and CDR2 as SQIVND (reference sequence). CDR3 amino acids: CASSIRQSYEQYF. CDR3 nucleotide sequence: TGTGCCAGTAGTATCCGACAGTCCTACGAGCAGTACTTC.

The gene calls are TRBV15 and TRBJ1-2, with TRBD1 as a possible D gene (5 bases). The CDR3 has 15 amino acids. Trimming removed 0 bases from V and 9 bases from J, with 17 bases in between. CDR1 and CDR2 (germline): LNHNV, YYDKDF (reference sequence). The CDR3 DNA sequence: TGTGCCACCAGCAGAGATCGTACGGGGGGGAAGAGCTACACCTTC. Translating it yields CATSRDRTGGKSYTF.

The J gene is TRBJ1-5, the V gene TRBV6-1; D might be TRBD1 (5 bases). Trimming stripped 2 bases from V and 5 bases from J, with 16 bases between. CDR1 is MNHNS, CDR2 SASEGT, per germline. The CDR3 contains 16 residues. The CDR3 here is CASSEWAQGEYQPQHF. In DNA form, the CDR3 reads TGTGCCAGCAGTGAATGGGCGCAGGGCGAGTATCAGCCCCAGCATTTT.

CDR3 protein: CASSLSYGAYEQYF. CDR3 DNA: TGTGCCAGCAGCCTTTCCTACGGGGCCTACGAGCAGTACTTC. The V call is TRBV14, the J call TRBJ2-7; tentatively, D is TRBD2 (5 bases). The V gene's germline CDR1 is SGHDN and CDR2 FVKESK. Trimming left V 4 bases short and J 2 bases short, with 12 bases between. This CDR3 contains 14 residues. The variable domain in full, completed from reference TRBV14 and TRBJ2-7, reads EAGVTQFPSHSVIEKGQTVTLRCDPISGHDNLYWYRRVMGKEIKFLLHFVKESKQDESGMPNNRFLAERTGGTYSTLKVQPAELEDSGVYFCASSLSYGAYEQYFGPGTRLTVT.

The chain links TRBV6-6 to TRBJ1-4; D is possibly TRBD1 (6 bases). Germline CDR1 reads MNHNY; CDR2 reads SVGAGI (reference sequence). The germline V and J ends were trimmed by 0 bases and 7 bases, with 9 bases remaining between them. This CDR3 is 14 amino acids long. This chain's CDR3 is CASSYSGGGEKLFF. The CDR3 nucleotides are TGTGCCAGCAGTTACTCAGGGGGTGGTGAAAAACTGTTTTTT.

The genes are TRBV4-3 and TRBJ1-6; perhaps TRBD1 as D (5 bases). Germline CDR1 LGHNA, CDR2 YSLEER. V lost 0 bases to trimming and J lost 8 bases, with 14 bases between them. There are 16 residues in the CDR3. This CDR3 reads CASSQDARAVYSPLHF. Here the CDR3 DNA reads TGCGCCAGCAGCCAAGATGCCAGGGCAGTTTATTCACCCCTCCACTTT.

This chain joins TRBV11-2 and TRBJ1-2; D is uncertain. This CDR3 comprises 15 residues. CDR1 and CDR2 (germline): SGHAT, FQNNGV. V lost 1 base, J lost 0 bases, and 9 bases lay in between. The CDR3 region is CASSLGAQTNYGYTF. The CDR3 DNA follows: TGTGCCAGCAGCTTAGGGGCACAAACTAACTATGGCTACACCTTC.